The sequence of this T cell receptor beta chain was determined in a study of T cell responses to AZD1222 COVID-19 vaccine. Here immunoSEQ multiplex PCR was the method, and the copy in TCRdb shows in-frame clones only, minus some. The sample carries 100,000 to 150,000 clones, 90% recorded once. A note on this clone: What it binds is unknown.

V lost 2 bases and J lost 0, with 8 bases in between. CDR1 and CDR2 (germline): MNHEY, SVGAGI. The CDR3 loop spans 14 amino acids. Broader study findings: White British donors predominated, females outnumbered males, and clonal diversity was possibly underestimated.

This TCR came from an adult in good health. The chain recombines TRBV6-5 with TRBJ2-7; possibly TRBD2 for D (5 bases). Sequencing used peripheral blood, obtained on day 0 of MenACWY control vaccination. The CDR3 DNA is TGTGCCAGCAGTTACCAGCGGACCTCCTACGAGCAGTACTTC. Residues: CASSYQRTSYEQYF.